The 17 T cell receptor beta chains below were found in one sample sequenced in a study of a mutant IDH1 vaccine in newly diagnosed glioma. Their antigens are not known. Data came from immunoSEQ multiplex PCR; TCRdb stores just in-frame clones and leaves some out. The data hold roughly 60,000 clones, with more than 80% observed a single time. Stated time point: week 11, during vaccination. The content of each vaccine dose was 300 ug of mutant IDH1 20-mer peptide, and topical imiquimod accompanied it. The material sequenced was PBMCs, taken from a glioma patient whose treatment included an IDH1 peptide vaccine. All receptors come from a man younger than 40 with glioma.

This clone was seen a handful of times. The chain couples TRBV25-1 to TRBJ1-5; the D is unclear. With 7 bases removed from V and 0 bases from J, the gap between germline ends came to 7 bases. The CDR3 is made up of 13 amino acids. CDR1 and CDR2 from the germline V gene are MGHDK and SYGVNS. CDR3 region: CASKTNSNQPQHF. The CDR3 DNA follows: TGTGCCAGCAAGACAAATAGCAATCAGCCCCAGCATTTT.

The CDR3 nucleotides are TGTGCCAGCAGCTTCACGGACTATGGCTACACCTTC. Its protein is CASSFTDYGYTF. The J gene is TRBJ1-2, the V gene TRBV7-8; D gene uncertain. V shed 3 bases and J shed 3 bases, with 5 bases lying between them. CDR3 size: 12 residues. Germline V gives CDR1 SGHVS, CDR2 FQNEAQ.

The chain has TRBV2 and TRBJ2-7; D is undetermined. The CDR3 covers 14 residues. Germline V CDR1 and CDR2: SNHLY, FYNNEI. V lost 3 bases to trimming and J lost 3 bases, with 12 bases between them. CDR3 amino acids: CASSDKEGIYEQYF. The CDR3 DNA follows: TGTGCCAGCAGTGACAAGGAAGGAATCTACGAGCAGTACTTC.

The V call is TRBV19, the J call TRBJ2-5, with D perhaps matching TRBD2 (6 bases). CDR1 and CDR2 (germline): LNHDA, SQIVND (reference sequence). V was pared by 5 bases and J by 4 bases, with 17 bases between. This CDR3 region has 15 residues. CDR3 in DNA: TGTGCCAGTAGTGCTAGCGACATATTCGGAGAGACCCAGTACTTC. Translating it yields CASSASDIFGETQYF. Filled out from reference TRBV19 and TRBJ2-5, the complete variable domain reads DGGITQSPKYLFRKEGQNVTLSCEQNLNHDAMYWYRQDPGQGLRLIYYSQIVNDFQKGDIAEGYSVSREKKESFPLTVTSAQKNPTAFYLCASSASDIFGETQYFGPGTRLLVL.

The gene calls are TRBV19 and TRBJ2-7; 10 nucleotides agree with TRBD1. V lost 2 bases to trimming and J lost 3 bases; unmatched junction nucleotides: 4. Germline V gene lookup returns CDR1 LNHDA and CDR2 SQIVND (reference sequence). The CDR3 is made up of 15 amino acids. CDR3: CASSITGTGVYEQYF. CDR3 in DNA: TGTGCCAGTAGTATAACCGGGACAGGGGTCTACGAGCAGTACTTC.

There are a few counts of this clone. This rearrangement joins TRBV7-8 to TRBJ1-4; TRBD1 is a possible D gene (5 bases). The CDR3 has 17 residues. Germline V gene sequence: CDR1 SGHVS, CDR2 FQNEAQ. The ends were cut back, 4 bases at V and 7 bases at J, with 22 bases in the middle. CDR3 sequence (DNA): TGTGCCAGCAGCTCAAAACCCAGGACATGGGGCAGTGAAAAACTGTTTTTT. This codes for CASSSKPRTWGSEKLFF.

This sequence joins TRBV6-1 and TRBJ2-3, with 10 bases fitting TRBD2. J was trimmed by 6 bases and V by 2 bases; bases with no gene match: 8. Germline loops: CDR1 MNHNS, CDR2 SASEGT. This CDR3 is 16 amino acids long. The DNA of the CDR3 is TGTGCCAGCAGTGAAAGGGCTAGCGGGAGTGGGGATACGCAGTATTTT. Translating it yields CASSERASGSGDTQYF.

The sample holds a few counts of this clone. The rearrangement joins TRBV2 to TRBJ1-3; 7 positions agree with TRBD1. CDR1 and CDR2 (germline): SNHLY, FYNNEI. The CDR3 covers 16 residues. With 7 bases clipped from V and 6 bases from J, the junction kept 15 bases outside the gene matches. The CDR3 protein is CASTEVGTVAENTIYF. The CDR3 DNA reads as TGTGCCAGCACAGAGGTCGGGACAGTTGCTGAAAACACCATATATTTT.

The V call is TRBV30, the J call TRBJ2-7; TRBD2 agrees at 7 bases. The CDR3 totals 12 residues. V shed 2 bases, J shed 2 bases, and the junction held 0 bases outside the gene matches. Germline V gene sequence: CDR1 GTSNPN, CDR2 SVGIG (reference sequence). CDR3 in DNA: TGTGCCTGGAGTAGCGGGGCCTACGAGCAGTACTTC. This gives the protein CAWSSGAYEQYF.

This sequence joins TRBV21-1 and TRBJ1-2. TRBV21-1 constitutes a pseudogene. The CDR3 loop spans 11 amino acids. The DNA for the CDR3 is TGTGCCAGGGGACGGATCTATGGCTACACCTTC. Translation gives CARGRIYGYTF.

The chain carries TRBV7-9 and TRBJ1-4; the D is unclear. This CDR3 is built from 12 residues. Germline CDR1 SEHNR, CDR2 FQNEAQ (reference sequence). With 3 bases removed from V and 7 bases from J, the gap between germline ends came to 6 bases. The CDR3 loop is CASSFVGEKLFF. CDR3 bases: TGTGCCAGCAGCTTTGTAGGTGAAAAACTGTTTTTT.

V usage is TRBV11-2 and J usage is TRBJ2-7, with D perhaps TRBD2 (7 bases). The CDR3 covers 16 residues. V lost 4 bases and J 7 bases, leaving 23 bases between the germline ends. From germline, CDR1 is SGHAT and CDR2 FQNNGV. Here the CDR3 reads CASSSLFGGARVEQYF. The CDR3 nucleotides read TGTGCCAGCAGCTCCCTTTTTGGGGGGGCCCGGGTGGAGCAGTACTTC.

V is TRBV2 and J is TRBJ2-7, with TRBD2 matching over 8 bases. CDR3 length: 16 amino acids. CDR1 is SNHLY, CDR2 FYNNEI, per germline. The J segment lost 0 bases and the V segment lost 6 bases, leaving 10 bases of the junction unmatched. This CDR3 is CASRGGRSGSSYEQYF. The CDR3 DNA reads TGTGCCAGCAGGGGGGGGAGAAGCGGGAGCTCCTACGAGCAGTACTTC.

The chain is built from TRBV7-2 and TRBJ1-1; D gene ambiguous. Germline assignment: CDR1 SGHTA and CDR2 FQGNSA. The CDR3 spans 16 residues. V was clipped by 1 base and J by 0 bases, with 12 bases between them. Here the CDR3 reads CASSLESGRMNTEAFF. Written as DNA, the CDR3 is TGTGCCAGCAGCTTAGAATCCGGCAGGATGAACACTGAAGCTTTCTTT.

In its sample, this clone was seen once. This chain uses TRBV27 with TRBJ2-3; 8 bases align to TRBD2. Trimming removed 6 bases from V and 4 bases from J; junction bases left unmatched: 9. Germline assignment: CDR1 MNHEY and CDR2 SMNVEV (reference sequence). This CDR3 spans 15 amino acids. The CDR3 nucleotides read TGTGCCAGCAGCTTACGTGGGCGGGAGGCAGATACGCAGTATTTT. It yields the protein CASSLRGREADTQYF.

The V gene is TRBV15, the J gene TRBJ2-1; D gene uncertain. The V and J ends lost 1 base and 6 bases respectively, with 7 bases between them. The length of the CDR3 is 13 residues. CDR1 is LNHNV, CDR2 YYDKDF, per germline (reference sequence). The CDR3 coding sequence is TGTGCCACCAGCAGAGGAGAGTCCAATGAGCAGTTCTTC. This codes for CATSRGESNEQFF. The variable domain in full, completed from reference TRBV15 and TRBJ2-1, reads DAMVIQNPRYQVTQFGKPVTLSCSQTLNHNVMYWYQQKSSQAPKLLFHYYDKDFNNEADTPDNFQSRRPNTSFCFLDIRSPGLGDTAMYLCATSRGESNEQFFGPGTRLTVL.

The chain recombines TRBV6-5 with TRBJ1-2; 8 nucleotides align to TRBD1. There are 13 residues in the CDR3. Trimming removed 6 bases from V and 7 bases from J; junction bases left unmatched: 7. CDR1 MNHEY and CDR2 SVGAGI come from the germline V gene. Here the CDR3 reads CASRRQGSSGYTF. The CDR3 DNA reads TGTGCCAGCAGGCGACAGGGGAGTTCTGGCTACACCTTC.